The 29 T cell receptor beta chains reported below all come from one sample, sequenced in a study of cytomegalovirus exposure and HLA in healthy donors. Produced via immunoSEQ multiplex PCR; TCRdb's table is partial and in-frame only. The table has over 85,000 clones, about 92% seen once. The sequenced sample was PBMCs. These receptors all come from a woman aged 18 to 35 in good health and CMV-seronegative.

The count of this clone is one. CDR3 nucleotide sequence: TGTGCCAGCAGCGTAGAAGGGACAGTGAACTATGGCTACACCTTC. Amino acids: CASSVEGTVNYGYTF. This chain joins TRBV9 and TRBJ1-2, with 7 bases matching TRBD1. V was clipped by 0 bases and J by 2 bases; unmatched bases: 4. The CDR3 length is 15 residues. The V gene's germline CDR1 is SGDLS and CDR2 YYNGEE.

CDR3 bases: TGTGCCAGCAGCTCGGGACAGGTCTACGAGCAGTACTTC. Translation: CASSSGQVYEQYF. The chain employs TRBV5-4 and TRBJ2-7, with 8 bases matching TRBD1. V lost 3 bases and J lost 3; bases outside the gene matches: 2. Germline V CDR1 and CDR2: SGHNT, YYREEE (reference sequence). This CDR3 is 13 amino acids long.

The CDR3 region has the DNA TGTGCCAGCAGTACCACAGGGGGGGGTGGCTACACCTTC. Translation: CASSTTGGGGYTF. The chain is built from TRBV27 and TRBJ1-2; 8 nucleotides agree with TRBD1. The germline V gene has CDR1 MNHEY and CDR2 SMNVEV (reference sequence). This CDR3 contains 13 residues. Trimming removed 5 bases from V and 7 bases from J; junction bases left unmatched: 6.

The chain recombines TRBV11-2 with TRBJ1-1; 10 nucleotides agree with TRBD1. After removal of 4 bases from V and 1 base from J, the junction contained 3 bases not matched to a gene. Germline lookup yields CDR1 SGHAT and CDR2 FQNNGV. This CDR3 contains 15 residues. The CDR3 nucleotides read TGTGCCAGCAGCTATTGGGACAGGGGGAACACTGAAGCTTTCTTT. It yields the protein CASSYWDRGNTEAFF.

This clone was observed a handful of times. V usage is TRBV2 and J usage is TRBJ2-3; the match to TRBD1 covers 7 bases. The V and J ends lost 5 bases and 10 bases, in that order; junction bases with no gene match: 3. Germline values: CDR1 SNHLY, CDR2 FYNNEI. The CDR3 runs to 11 residues. The CDR3 sequence: CASSYTGAQYF. The CDR3 bases are TGTGCCAGCAGTTATACAGGGGCGCAGTATTTT.

The V call is TRBV5-1, the J call TRBJ2-7; D unclear. There are 15 residues in the CDR3. The V gene's germline CDR1 is SGHRS and CDR2 YFSETQ. V was trimmed by 3 bases and J by 2 bases, leaving 15 bases between them. CDR3 loop: CASSSGGGRAYEQYF. CDR3 bases: TGCGCCAGCAGCTCTGGTGGCGGCCGGGCCTACGAGCAGTACTTC.

The rearrangement uses TRBV4-3 and TRBJ2-5, with 8 nucleotides matching TRBD1. The trim removed 2 bases at V and 7 bases at J, leaving 12 bases unmatched. The length of the CDR3 is 16 residues. CDR1 is LGHNA, CDR2 YSLEER, per germline. The CDR3 nucleotides are TGCGCCAGCAGCCAATCACACACAGGGGGGCAGGGGACCCAGTACTTC. Its translation is CASSQSHTGGQGTQYF.

V gene TRBV4-1 combines with J gene TRBJ1-1, with D perhaps matching TRBD1 (5 bases). Trimming left V 0 bases short and J 4 bases short, with 12 bases between. Germline CDR1 is MGHRA and CDR2 is YSYEKL. This CDR3 is built from 15 residues. In DNA form, the CDR3 reads TGCGCCAGCAGCCAAGATCGGCAGGGTTTCACTGAAGCTTTCTTT. Its protein is CASSQDRQGFTEAFF.

The chain recombines TRBV7-2 with TRBJ2-5, with 8 bases identical to TRBD2. J gave up 10 bases and V 1 base, and 11 bases lay outside the gene matches. The length of the CDR3 is 15 residues. In germline, CDR1 is SGHTA, CDR2 FQGNSA. The CDR3: CASSLDGGGLRGQYF. The CDR3 DNA reads TGTGCCAGCAGCTTAGATGGCGGGGGGCTTCGCGGCCAGTACTTC. Complete variable domain (other parts from reference TRBV7-2 and TRBJ2-5): GAGVSQSPSNKVTEKGKDVELRCDPISGHTALYWYRQSLGQGLEFLIYFQGNSAPDKSGLPSDRFSAERTGGSVSTLTIQRTQQEDSAVYLCASSLDGGGLRGQYFGPGTRLLVL.

The genes are TRBV11-2 and TRBJ2-5, with 14 bases fitting TRBD2. CDR3 length: 18 residues. CDR1 is SGHAT and CDR2 is FQNNGV in the germline V gene. V was clipped by 5 bases and J by 1 base; unmatched bases: 9. The CDR3 loop reads CASSRGGTSGGPQETQYF. CDR3 DNA: TGTGCCAGCAGCAGAGGCGGGACTAGCGGGGGTCCCCAAGAGACCCAGTACTTC.

V is TRBV6-5 and J is TRBJ2-1; TRBD1 might be the D (5 bases). CDR1 and CDR2 (germline): MNHEY, SVGAGI. The germline V and J ends were trimmed by 2 bases and 7 bases, with 12 bases remaining between them. This CDR3 contains 14 residues. The CDR3 region is CASSYRAGSNEQFF. The CDR3 DNA sequence: TGTGCCAGCAGTTACCGGGCAGGGTCTAATGAGCAGTTCTTC.

This chain connects TRBV28 to TRBJ2-1, with 9 nucleotides matching TRBD1. This CDR3 is 15 amino acids long. Germline V gives CDR1 MDHEN, CDR2 SYDVKM. The V and J ends lost 2 bases and 7 bases, in that order; junction bases with no gene match: 6. The CDR3 reads CASSLGGTGWNEQFF. The CDR3 bases are TGTGCCAGCAGTTTAGGTGGGACAGGGTGGAATGAGCAGTTCTTC.

The chain joins TRBV7-2 to TRBJ2-1; TRBD2 matches 13 bases. Germline V gene sequence: CDR1 SGHTA, CDR2 FQGNSA. V gave up 1 base and J gave up 9 bases; unmatched junction bases: 0. This CDR3 has 14 residues. CDR3: CASSLGLAGGEQFF. CDR3 in DNA: TGTGCCAGCAGCTTAGGACTAGCGGGAGGTGAGCAGTTCTTC.

Turning to this clone: Other DNA sequences in this specimen translate into the identical CDR3. The chain uses TRBV28 and TRBJ1-2; D not certain. V was cut by 5 bases and J by 2 bases, with 3 bases left in between. CDR1 and CDR2 (germline): MDHEN, SYDVKM. CDR3 length: 11 residues. CDR3 loop: CASSQNYGYTF. DNA for the CDR3: TGTGCCAGCAGTCAAAACTATGGCTACACCTTC.

The rearrangement links TRBV11-2 to TRBJ1-5; D uncertain. Trimming took off 1 base at V and 4 bases at J, with 5 bases between the two ends. Germline CDR1 is SGHAT and CDR2 is FQNNGV. The CDR3 contains 13 residues. CDR3 sequence: CASSLGSNQPQHF. CDR3 in DNA: TGTGCCAGCAGCTTAGGGAGTAATCAGCCCCAGCATTTT.

The genes are TRBV4-2 and TRBJ2-7, with TRBD2 matching over 7 bases. Germline V gene sequence: CDR1 LGHNA, CDR2 YNFKEQ. The CDR3 extends over 15 amino acids. The V gene end was trimmed by 3 bases and the J gene end by 2 bases; junction bases not matched to a gene: 7. The CDR3 sequence: CASSQKREGPYEQYF. CDR3 coding DNA: TGTGCCAGCAGCCAGAAGAGGGAGGGTCCCTACGAGCAGTACTTC.

The chain links TRBV4-1 to TRBJ2-1; weak D call: TRBD2 (6 bases). Trimming stripped 0 bases from V and 4 bases from J, with 19 bases between. Germline V CDR1 and CDR2: MGHRA, YSYEKL. The CDR3 loop spans 18 amino acids. The CDR3 reads CASSQERGRAGRYNEQFF. For the CDR3, the DNA is TGCGCCAGCAGCCAAGAGCGGGGCAGGGCAGGGCGGTACAATGAGCAGTTCTTC.

In DNA form, the CDR3 reads TGCGCCAGCAGCTTGGGCAGCTACAATGAGCAGTTCTTC. Amino acids: CASSLGSYNEQFF. The chain is built from TRBV5-1 and TRBJ2-1; D gene uncertain. The V gene lost 0 bases and the J gene lost 3 bases, with 4 bases spanning the gap. Germline CDR1 and CDR2: SGHRS and YFSETQ. The CDR3 extends over 13 amino acids.

The chain has TRBV27 and TRBJ2-7, with 10 bases that match TRBD2. The CDR3 is made up of 17 amino acids. CDR1 MNHEY and CDR2 SMNVEV come from the germline V gene (reference sequence). The V segment lost 6 bases and the J segment 7 bases; nucleotides outside the gene matches: 18. CDR3 in DNA: TGTGCCAGCAGGCCCAGGGGTGGGAAAGCGGGAGGGGAAGAGCAGTACTTC. Protein product: CASRPRGGKAGGEEQYF.

CDR3 DNA: TGCAGCGTTGAAGATCGGGGACAGAGCGGGAACACTGAAGCTTTCTTT. Its translation: CSVEDRGQSGNTEAFF. The chain carries TRBV29-1 and TRBJ1-1, with 7 bases aligning to TRBD1. V lost 0 bases to trimming and J lost 1 base; unmatched junction nucleotides: 8. This CDR3 is built from 16 residues. In germline, CDR1 is SQVTM, CDR2 ANQGSEA.

The chain joins TRBV4-1 to TRBJ1-5; a possible D gene is TRBD1 (6 bases). Germline CDR1 MGHRA, CDR2 YSYEKL. The CDR3 is 18 residues long. V gave up 0 bases and J gave up 5 bases, with 20 bases separating them. In nucleotides, the CDR3 is TGCGCCAGCAGCCAAGATCGCCTACTAATACAGGGCGATCAGCCCCAGCATTTT. Translating gives CASSQDRLLIQGDQPQHF.

The chain is built from TRBV2 and TRBJ1-5; unclear D gene. CDR1 is SNHLY, CDR2 FYNNEI, per germline. The V gene lost 4 bases and the J gene lost 5 bases, with 12 bases spanning the gap. The CDR3 has 14 residues. The CDR3 reads CASSGLDLDQPQHF. Here the CDR3 DNA reads TGTGCCAGCAGTGGACTAGACTTGGATCAGCCCCAGCATTTT.

As DNA, the CDR3 is TGTGCCAGCTCGCAACAGGGGATGGGGACCTACGAGCAGTACTTC. Its translation: CASSQQGMGTYEQYF. The chain is built from TRBV18 and TRBJ2-7; 7 nucleotides agree with TRBD1. Germline V CDR1 and CDR2: KGHSH, LQKENI. CDR3 length: 15 amino acids. With V trimmed by 6 bases and J by 2 bases, 10 bases remained unmatched.

The chain has TRBV6-4 and TRBJ1-4; unclear D gene. V lost 2 bases, J lost 11 bases, and 3 bases lay in between. The CDR3 has 10 residues. Germline assignment: CDR1 MRHNA and CDR2 SNTAGT. The CDR3 region is CASSDPKLFF. CDR3 nucleotide sequence: TGTGCCAGCAGTGACCCGAAACTGTTTTTT.

The V call is TRBV15, the J call TRBJ2-7; 12 bases fit TRBD2. CDR1 and CDR2 from the germline V gene are LNHNV and YYDKDF (reference sequence). CDR3 length: 14 amino acids. The J segment lost 4 bases and the V segment lost 5 bases, leaving 3 bases of the junction unmatched. In DNA form, the CDR3 reads TGTGCCACCAGCCCAACTAGCGGGAGGTACGAGCAGTACTTC. Translating gives CATSPTSGRYEQYF. Full variable domain (rest looked up from reference TRBV15 and TRBJ2-7): DAMVIQNPRYQVTQFGKPVTLSCSQTLNHNVMYWYQQKSSQAPKLLFHYYDKDFNNEADTPDNFQSRRPNTSFCFLDIRSPGLGDTAMYLCATSPTSGRYEQYFGPGTRLTVT.

V is TRBV30 and J is TRBJ2-7; 9 nucleotides line up with TRBD2. Trimming cost V 4 bases and J 5 bases; bases outside gene matches: 6. The V gene's germline CDR1 is GTSNPN and CDR2 SVGIG (reference sequence). The CDR3 runs to 13 residues. The CDR3 DNA is TGTGCCTGGACGGGACTAGCCGCCGACGAGCAGTACTTC. Residues: CAWTGLAADEQYF.

The chain has TRBV4-1 and TRBJ2-3; 9 positions agree with TRBD1. Germline loops: CDR1 MGHRA, CDR2 YSYEKL. This CDR3 spans 18 amino acids. Unmatched junction bases numbered 12, after V lost 1 base and J lost 4 bases. The CDR3 is CASSQGGPGTGSSDTQYF. Written as DNA, the CDR3 is TGCGCCAGCAGCCAAGGAGGACCCGGGACAGGGAGTTCAGATACGCAGTATTTT.

Only one count was recorded for this clone. The rearrangement links TRBV4-2 to TRBJ1-2; no reliable D call. V was trimmed by 0 bases and J by 4 bases, leaving 24 bases between them. Looked up from germline, CDR1 is LGHNA and CDR2 is YNFKEQ. The CDR3 has 19 residues. The DNA for the CDR3 is TGTGCCAGCAGCCAAGATCAGACTTTAAACGGAATTTTCGTCTATGGCTACACCTTC. This gives the protein CASSQDQTLNGIFVYGYTF.

The chain couples TRBV7-9 to TRBJ2-5; D is uncertain. Per germline, CDR1 SEHNR and CDR2 FQNEAQ (reference sequence). The CDR3 is 16 residues long. V gave up 4 bases and J gave up 2 bases, with 17 bases separating them. The CDR3 sequence is CASSSPYTSLQETQYF. The CDR3 DNA reads as TGTGCCAGCAGCTCCCCCTATACGTCCCTTCAAGAGACCCAGTACTTC.